The rows below give T cell receptor beta chains drawn from one sample of a study of T cells in Graves' hyperthyroidism and ophthalmopathy. One entry per CDR3 protein results from TCRdb running MiXCR on the multiplex PCR reads. The profile shows about 420,000 distinct CDR3 sequences, around 13% of them singletons. The sequenced sample consisted of blood. These receptors were obtained from a woman aged 18-29 years with Graves' hyperthyroidism. CDR3s include the opening cysteine and the closing phenylalanine or tryptophan. The order of the fields is D gene, J gene, V gene, clone size, CDR3 protein, CDR3 DNA. The D gene is left open where the match is weak. Expanded clones get a size class; other rows say once, few or many, or leave the size out.

d_gene: -
j_gene: TRBJ1-1
v_gene: TRBV12-3/TRBV12-4
abundance: -
CDR3aa: CASSSRGFFTEAFF
CDR3nt: TGTGCCAGCAGTTCAAGGGGGTTTTTCACTGAAGCTTTCTTT

d_gene: TRBD1
j_gene: TRBJ1-1
v_gene: TRBV5-1
abundance: few
CDR3aa: CASSLVDRVTAEAFF
CDR3nt: TGCGCCAGCAGCTTGGTCGACAGGGTGACGGCTGAAGCTTTCTTT

d_gene: TRBD1
j_gene: TRBJ2-3
v_gene: TRBV14
abundance: few
CDR3aa: CASSPHTGGGSTDTQYF
CDR3nt: TGTGCCAGCAGCCCCCATACAGGGGGCGGGTCGACAGATACGCAGTATTTT

d_gene: -
j_gene: TRBJ1-4
v_gene: TRBV16
abundance: few
CDR3aa: CASSQRGQPAEKLFF
CDR3nt: TGTGCCAGCAGCCAACGGGGGCAGCCTGCTGAAAAACTGTTTTTT

d_gene: TRBD2
j_gene: TRBJ2-7
v_gene: TRBV5-1
abundance: many
CDR3aa: CASSGGLAGDYEQYF
CDR3nt: TGCGCCAGCAGCGGGGGACTAGCGGGAGACTACGAGCAGTACTTC

d_gene: -
j_gene: TRBJ2-7
v_gene: TRBV20-1
abundance: many
CDR3aa: CSARDPTATYEQYF
CDR3nt: TGCAGTGCTAGAGATCCCACAGCAACCTACGAGCAGTACTTC

d_gene: -
j_gene: TRBJ1-1
v_gene: TRBV7-9
abundance: many
CDR3aa: CASSLSVTEAFF
CDR3nt: TGTGCCAGCAGCTTAAGCGTCACTGAAGCTTTCTTT

d_gene: -
j_gene: TRBJ1-1
v_gene: TRBV20-1
abundance: many
CDR3aa: CSASPGDTEAFF
CDR3nt: TGCAGTGCTAGCCCAGGGGACACTGAAGCTTTCTTT

d_gene: TRBD1
j_gene: TRBJ1-2
v_gene: TRBV20-1
abundance: -
CDR3aa: CSTSGTGEQGYTF
CDR3nt: TGCAGTACTTCCGGGACAGGGGAACAGGGCTACACCTTC

d_gene: -
j_gene: TRBJ2-7
v_gene: TRBV30
abundance: many
CDR3aa: CAWQAGDREQYF
CDR3nt: TGTGCCTGGCAAGCAGGGGATCGCGAGCAGTACTTC

d_gene: TRBD1
j_gene: TRBJ2-7
v_gene: TRBV20-1
abundance: many
CDR3aa: CSAREDRDHEQYF
CDR3nt: TGCAGTGCTAGAGAGGACAGGGACCACGAGCAGTACTTC

d_gene: -
j_gene: TRBJ1-1
v_gene: TRBV6-5
abundance: many
CDR3aa: CASSYTPAGLNTEAFF
CDR3nt: TGTGCCAGCAGTTACACCCCAGCAGGGCTGAACACTGAAGCTTTCTTT

d_gene: TRBD2
j_gene: TRBJ2-7
v_gene: TRBV6-2/TRBV6-3
abundance: few
CDR3aa: CASSYVPSGTYEQYF
CDR3nt: TGTGCCAGCAGTTACGTCCCTAGCGGCACCTACGAGCAGTACTTC

d_gene: -
j_gene: TRBJ2-3
v_gene: TRBV7-3
abundance: many
CDR3aa: CASSLAGLRADTQYF
CDR3nt: TGTGCCAGCAGCTTAGCGGGATTGAGGGCAGATACGCAGTATTTT

d_gene: -
j_gene: TRBJ2-3
v_gene: TRBV5-1
abundance: -
CDR3aa: CASSLDLASTDTQYF
CDR3nt: TGCGCCAGCAGCTTGGATTTGGCTAGCACAGATACGCAGTATTTT

d_gene: TRBD1
j_gene: TRBJ2-3
v_gene: TRBV18
abundance: many
CDR3aa: CASSFRQGSTDTQYF
CDR3nt: TGTGCCAGCTCATTCCGACAGGGGAGTACAGATACGCAGTATTTT

d_gene: TRBD1
j_gene: TRBJ1-1
v_gene: TRBV19
abundance: few
CDR3aa: CASRTGVNTEAFF
CDR3nt: TGTGCCAGTAGGACAGGGGTGAACACTGAAGCTTTCTTT

d_gene: TRBD2
j_gene: TRBJ2-1
v_gene: TRBV2
abundance: many
CDR3aa: CASSVRTRNNEQFF
CDR3nt: TGTGCCAGCAGCGTTAGGACTAGGAACAATGAGCAGTTCTTC

d_gene: -
j_gene: TRBJ2-5
v_gene: TRBV7-6
abundance: many
CDR3aa: CASSLGSQGSETQYF
CDR3nt: TGTGCCAGCAGCTTAGGATCACAAGGGTCAGAGACCCAGTACTTC

d_gene: TRBD2
j_gene: TRBJ2-3
v_gene: TRBV20-1
abundance: many
CDR3aa: CSAGLSSGRRTDTQYF
CDR3nt: TGCAGTGCTGGACTCTCTAGCGGGAGGCGCACAGATACGCAGTATTTT

d_gene: -
j_gene: TRBJ1-5
v_gene: TRBV20-1
abundance: many
CDR3aa: CSASQEGQPQHF
CDR3nt: TGCAGTGCTAGTCAAGAAGGACAGCCCCAGCATTTT

d_gene: -
j_gene: TRBJ1-4
v_gene: TRBV29-1
abundance: -
CDR3aa: CSDTGPGNEKLFF
CDR3nt: TGCAGCGACACAGGGCCAGGAAATGAAAAACTGTTTTTT

d_gene: TRBD1
j_gene: TRBJ2-5
v_gene: TRBV27
abundance: few
CDR3aa: CASSSPGQGRETQYF
CDR3nt: TGTGCCAGCAGTTCACCGGGACAGGGCAGGGAGACCCAGTACTTC

d_gene: -
j_gene: TRBJ2-1
v_gene: TRBV12-3/TRBV12-4
abundance: few
CDR3aa: CASTQRSVLARSYNEQFF
CDR3nt: TGTGCCAGCACCCAAAGGAGTGTCCTAGCCCGCTCCTACAATGAGCAGTTCTTC

d_gene: -
j_gene: TRBJ2-5
v_gene: TRBV20-1
abundance: -
CDR3aa: CSARSREKLEETQYF
CDR3nt: TGCAGTGCTAGAAGCCGCGAGAAACTAGAAGAGACCCAGTACTTC

d_gene: TRBD1
j_gene: TRBJ1-5
v_gene: TRBV11-2
abundance: many
CDR3aa: CASSTGQFNQPQHF
CDR3nt: TGTGCCAGCAGCACGGGACAGTTCAATCAGCCCCAGCATTTT

d_gene: -
j_gene: TRBJ2-3
v_gene: TRBV20-1
abundance: few
CDR3aa: CSAPGLGNTDTQYF
CDR3nt: TGCAGTGCCCCCGGCCTGGGCAACACAGATACGCAGTATTTT

d_gene: -
j_gene: TRBJ2-3
v_gene: TRBV11-3
abundance: many
CDR3aa: CASSFGQGLDTQYF
CDR3nt: TGTGCCAGCAGCTTTGGGCAGGGGTTAGATACGCAGTATTTT

d_gene: -
j_gene: TRBJ1-1
v_gene: TRBV7-2
abundance: many
CDR3aa: CASSLAGGPTEAFF
CDR3nt: TGTGCCAGCAGCTTAGCGGGAGGCCCTACTGAAGCTTTCTTT

d_gene: -
j_gene: TRBJ1-5
v_gene: TRBV4-1
abundance: -
CDR3aa: CASSQDGGLGNQPQHF
CDR3nt: TGCGCCAGCAGCCAAGATGGGGGGCTTGGGAATCAGCCCCAGCATTTT

d_gene: TRBD2
j_gene: TRBJ2-5
v_gene: TRBV20-1
abundance: many
CDR3aa: CSAGHGLGSETQYF
CDR3nt: TGCAGTGCTGGCCATGGACTAGGAAGCGAGACCCAGTACTTC

d_gene: -
j_gene: TRBJ2-6
v_gene: TRBV5-6
abundance: many
CDR3aa: CASSLIPRRSGANVLTF
CDR3nt: TGTGCCAGCAGCTTGATACCGCGCCGCTCTGGGGCCAACGTCCTGACTTTC

d_gene: -
j_gene: TRBJ2-3
v_gene: TRBV19
abundance: -
CDR3aa: CASSIVADSLRVDTQYF
CDR3nt: TGTGCCAGTAGTATAGTAGCGGACAGTTTACGCGTAGATACGCAGTATTTT

d_gene: TRBD2
j_gene: TRBJ2-3
v_gene: TRBV10-3
abundance: -
CDR3aa: CAISGSPFSGTRNTQYF
CDR3nt: TGTGCCATCAGTGGAAGCCCTTTTAGCGGGACCAGGAATACGCAGTATTTT

d_gene: TRBD1
j_gene: TRBJ1-1
v_gene: TRBV13
abundance: -
CDR3aa: CASSPPQGADTEAFF
CDR3nt: TGTGCCAGCAGCCCACCACAGGGGGCAGACACTGAAGCTTTCTTT

d_gene: -
j_gene: TRBJ2-3
v_gene: TRBV30
abundance: many
CDR3aa: CAWRDRVSTDTQYF
CDR3nt: TGTGCCTGGAGAGACAGAGTGAGCACAGATACGCAGTATTTT

d_gene: -
j_gene: TRBJ2-2
v_gene: TRBV28
abundance: many
CDR3aa: CASSPGTGEANTGELFF
CDR3nt: TGTGCCAGCAGCCCCGGGACTGGGGAGGCGAACACCGGGGAGCTGTTTTTT

d_gene: TRBD1
j_gene: TRBJ1-2
v_gene: TRBV28
abundance: many
CDR3aa: CASRHPPGQGANGYTF
CDR3nt: TGTGCCAGCAGGCACCCTCCGGGACAGGGGGCGAATGGCTACACCTTC

d_gene: -
j_gene: TRBJ2-3
v_gene: TRBV4-3
abundance: -
CDR3aa: CASSPNRGLSTDTQYF
CDR3nt: TGCGCCAGCAGCCCGAACAGGGGACTTAGCACAGATACGCAGTATTTT

d_gene: TRBD1
j_gene: TRBJ2-1
v_gene: TRBV7-9
abundance: many
CDR3aa: CASSSDRGHNEQFF
CDR3nt: TGTGCCAGCAGCTCCGACAGGGGGCACAATGAGCAGTTCTTC

d_gene: -
j_gene: TRBJ2-1
v_gene: TRBV6-4
abundance: -
CDR3aa: CATLDEYNEQFF
CDR3nt: TGTGCCACCCTAGACGAGTACAATGAGCAGTTCTTC

d_gene: -
j_gene: TRBJ1-6
v_gene: TRBV7-2
abundance: many
CDR3aa: CASSLASGNNSPLHF
CDR3nt: TGTGCCAGCAGCTTAGCCAGCGGTAATAATTCACCCCTCCACTTT

d_gene: TRBD1
j_gene: TRBJ1-2
v_gene: TRBV27
abundance: few
CDR3aa: CASSYRGRGGYGYTF
CDR3nt: TGTGCCAGCAGTTACAGGGGACGGGGGGGGTATGGCTACACCTTC

d_gene: TRBD1
j_gene: TRBJ1-4
v_gene: TRBV18
abundance: few
CDR3aa: CASSPMGQINEKLFF
CDR3nt: TGTGCCAGCTCACCAATGGGACAGATTAATGAAAAACTGTTTTTT

d_gene: TRBD2
j_gene: TRBJ2-5
v_gene: TRBV20-1
abundance: few
CDR3aa: CSASRGSGAKETQYF
CDR3nt: TGCAGTGCTAGTCGAGGTAGCGGGGCAAAAGAGACCCAGTACTTC

d_gene: TRBD2
j_gene: TRBJ2-1
v_gene: TRBV19
abundance: -
CDR3aa: CASSIAGPGTIPSEQFF
CDR3nt: TGTGCCAGTAGTATAGCGGGCCCCGGGACTATTCCAAGTGAGCAGTTCTTC

d_gene: TRBD2
j_gene: TRBJ2-2
v_gene: TRBV6-4
abundance: few
CDR3aa: CASSEGAGTPGELFF
CDR3nt: TGTGCCAGCAGTGAGGGAGCGGGAACACCGGGGGAGCTGTTTTTT

d_gene: -
j_gene: TRBJ2-3
v_gene: TRBV7-3
abundance: many
CDR3aa: CASSARLPGPAIVADTQYF
CDR3nt: TGTGCCAGCAGCGCACGGTTGCCGGGACCAGCGATTGTGGCAGATACGCAGTATTTT

d_gene: TRBD2
j_gene: TRBJ2-5
v_gene: TRBV10-1
abundance: -
CDR3aa: CARAPGTSGAYQETQYF
CDR3nt: TGCGCCAGGGCCCCCGGGACTAGCGGGGCGTACCAAGAGACCCAGTACTTC

d_gene: TRBD2
j_gene: TRBJ2-1
v_gene: TRBV5-1
abundance: few
CDR3aa: CASSFMTSGDNEQFF
CDR3nt: TGCGCCAGCAGCTTCATGACTAGCGGTGACAATGAGCAGTTCTTC

d_gene: -
j_gene: TRBJ2-3
v_gene: TRBV4-1
abundance: many
CDR3aa: CASSQVDTDTQYF
CDR3nt: TGCGCCAGCAGCCAAGTCGACACAGATACGCAGTATTTT

d_gene: TRBD2
j_gene: TRBJ2-1
v_gene: TRBV9
abundance: few
CDR3aa: CASSVLAGRGNEQFF
CDR3nt: TGTGCCAGCAGCGTTTTAGCGGGAAGAGGCAATGAGCAGTTCTTC

d_gene: -
j_gene: TRBJ1-4
v_gene: TRBV30
abundance: many
CDR3aa: CAWSVTSGEKLFF
CDR3nt: TGTGCCTGGAGTGTAACCAGCGGGGAAAAACTGTTTTTT

d_gene: -
j_gene: TRBJ2-7
v_gene: TRBV2
abundance: many
CDR3aa: CASSVEGRLSSYEQYF
CDR3nt: TGTGCCAGCAGTGTTGAAGGACGCCTAAGCTCCTACGAGCAGTACTTC

d_gene: -
j_gene: TRBJ2-7
v_gene: TRBV12-5
abundance: few
CDR3aa: CASGFHTGEQYF
CDR3nt: TGTGCTAGTGGTTTCCATACTGGGGAGCAGTACTTC

d_gene: -
j_gene: TRBJ2-7
v_gene: TRBV28
abundance: many
CDR3aa: CASTNGGLGDGQYF
CDR3nt: TGTGCCAGCACCAACGGGGGACTTGGGGATGGGCAGTACTTC